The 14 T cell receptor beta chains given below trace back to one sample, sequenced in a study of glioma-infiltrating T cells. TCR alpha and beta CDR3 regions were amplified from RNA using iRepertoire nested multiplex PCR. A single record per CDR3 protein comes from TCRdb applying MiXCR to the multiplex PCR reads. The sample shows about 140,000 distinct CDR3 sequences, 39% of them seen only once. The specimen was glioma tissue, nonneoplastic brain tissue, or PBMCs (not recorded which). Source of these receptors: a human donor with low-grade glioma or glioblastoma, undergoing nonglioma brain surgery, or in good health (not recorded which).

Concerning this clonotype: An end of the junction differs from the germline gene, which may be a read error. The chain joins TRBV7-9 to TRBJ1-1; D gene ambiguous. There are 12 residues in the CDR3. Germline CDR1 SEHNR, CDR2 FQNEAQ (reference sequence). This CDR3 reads CASSLGPAEAFF. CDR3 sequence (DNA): TGTGCCAGCAGCTTAGGGCCGGCCGAAGCCTTCTTT.

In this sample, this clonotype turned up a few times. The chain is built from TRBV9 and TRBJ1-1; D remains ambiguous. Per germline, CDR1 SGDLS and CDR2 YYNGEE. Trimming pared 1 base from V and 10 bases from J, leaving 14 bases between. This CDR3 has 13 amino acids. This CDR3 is CASSVLRGDLAFF. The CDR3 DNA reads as TGTGCCAGCAGCGTACTGCGTGGAGATTTAGCTTTCTTT.

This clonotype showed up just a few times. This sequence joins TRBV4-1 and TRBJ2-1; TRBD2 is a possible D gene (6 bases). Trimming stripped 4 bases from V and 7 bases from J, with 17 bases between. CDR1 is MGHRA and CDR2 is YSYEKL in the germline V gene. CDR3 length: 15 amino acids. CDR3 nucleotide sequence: TGCGCCAGCAGCCTCACCGCCGGGGGTGGGAATGAGCAGTTCTTC. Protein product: CASSLTAGGGNEQFF.

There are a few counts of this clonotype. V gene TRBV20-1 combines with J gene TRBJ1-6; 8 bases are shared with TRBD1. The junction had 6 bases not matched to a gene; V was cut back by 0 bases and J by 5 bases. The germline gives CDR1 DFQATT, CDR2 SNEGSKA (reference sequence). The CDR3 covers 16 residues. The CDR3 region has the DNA TGCAGTGCTAGAGATCTCGTACAGGGGGATAATTCACCCCTCCACTTT. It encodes CSARDLVQGDNSPLHF.

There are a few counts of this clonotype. CDR3 in amino acids: CASSLGGVADTQYF. The CDR3 DNA reads as TGTGCCAGCAGCTTAGGGGGGGTTGCAGATACGCAGTATTTT. The rearrangement uses TRBV7-2 and TRBJ2-3; TRBD2 is a possible D gene (6 bases). Germline V gene data show CDR1 as SGHTA and CDR2 as FQGNSA. The CDR3 totals 14 residues. The ends were cut back, 1 base at V and 4 bases at J, with 9 bases in the middle.

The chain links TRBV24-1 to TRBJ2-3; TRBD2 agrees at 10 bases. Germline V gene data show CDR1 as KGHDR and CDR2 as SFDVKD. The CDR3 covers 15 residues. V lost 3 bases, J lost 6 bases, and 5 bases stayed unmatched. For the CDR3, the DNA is TGTGCCACCAGTGATCCCGGACTAGCGGCGGATACGCAGTATTTT. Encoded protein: CATSDPGLAADTQYF.

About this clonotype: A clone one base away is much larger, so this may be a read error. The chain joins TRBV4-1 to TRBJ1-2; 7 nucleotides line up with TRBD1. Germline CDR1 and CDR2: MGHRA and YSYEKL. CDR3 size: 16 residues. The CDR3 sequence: CASNQELGQENYGYTF. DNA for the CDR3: TGCGCCAGCAACCAAGAGCTAGGACAGGAGAACTATGGCTACACCTTC.

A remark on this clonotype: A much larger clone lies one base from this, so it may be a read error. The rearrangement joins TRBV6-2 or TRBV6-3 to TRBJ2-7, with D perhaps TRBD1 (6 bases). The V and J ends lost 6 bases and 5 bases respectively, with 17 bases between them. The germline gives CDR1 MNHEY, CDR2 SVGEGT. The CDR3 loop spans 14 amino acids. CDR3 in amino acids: CASSRTAQHHEQYF. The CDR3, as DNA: TGTGCCAGCAGCCGGACAGCACAACACCACGAGCAGTACTTC.

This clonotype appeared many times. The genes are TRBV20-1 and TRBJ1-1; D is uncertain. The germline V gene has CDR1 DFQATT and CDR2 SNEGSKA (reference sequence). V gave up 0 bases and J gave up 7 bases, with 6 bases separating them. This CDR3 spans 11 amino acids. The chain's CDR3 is CSAREVGEAFF. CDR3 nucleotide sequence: TGCAGTGCTAGAGAGGTCGGTGAAGCTTTCTTT.

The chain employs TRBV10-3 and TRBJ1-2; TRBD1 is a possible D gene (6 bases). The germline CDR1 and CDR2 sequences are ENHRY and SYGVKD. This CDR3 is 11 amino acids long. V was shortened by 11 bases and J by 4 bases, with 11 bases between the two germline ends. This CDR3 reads CASTGFYGYTF. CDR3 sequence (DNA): TGTGCCTCGACAGGTTTCTATGGCTACACCTTC.

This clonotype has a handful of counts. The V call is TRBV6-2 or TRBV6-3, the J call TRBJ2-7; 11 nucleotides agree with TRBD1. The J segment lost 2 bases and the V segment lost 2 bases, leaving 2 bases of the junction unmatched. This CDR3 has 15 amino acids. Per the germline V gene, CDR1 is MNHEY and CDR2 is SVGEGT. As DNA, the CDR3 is TGTGCCAGCAGTTACAGGGACAGGGGGGCCTACGAGCAGTACTTC. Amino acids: CASSYRDRGAYEQYF.

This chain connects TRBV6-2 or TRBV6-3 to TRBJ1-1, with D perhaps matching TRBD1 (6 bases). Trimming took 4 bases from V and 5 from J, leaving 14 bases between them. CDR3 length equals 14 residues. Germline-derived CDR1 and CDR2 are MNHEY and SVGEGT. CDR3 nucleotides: TGTGCCAGCAGTTGGGGGGGCGCGGGGACTGAAGCTTTCTTT. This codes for CASSWGGAGTEAFF.

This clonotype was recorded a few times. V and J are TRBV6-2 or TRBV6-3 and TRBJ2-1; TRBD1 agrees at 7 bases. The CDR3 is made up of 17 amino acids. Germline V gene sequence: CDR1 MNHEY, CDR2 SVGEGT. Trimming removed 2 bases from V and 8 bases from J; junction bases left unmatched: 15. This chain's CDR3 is CASSYPPDRLPIYEQFF. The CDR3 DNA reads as TGTGCCAGCAGTTACCCTCCGGACAGGCTGCCGATCTATGAGCAGTTCTTC.

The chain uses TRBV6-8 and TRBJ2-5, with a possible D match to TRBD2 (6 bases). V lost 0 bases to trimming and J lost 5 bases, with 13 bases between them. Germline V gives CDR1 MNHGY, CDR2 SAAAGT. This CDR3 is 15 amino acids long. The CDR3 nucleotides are TGTGCCAGCAGTTACTCCGGCGGGATGGGTGAGACCCAGTACTTC. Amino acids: CASSYSGGMGETQYF.